The clone carrying this TCR beta chain was found a few times. The antigen is undetermined. As the template, RNA transcripts were used to amplify TCR beta CDR3 regions. First-round RT-PCR relied on HTBI primers, and a second-round multiplex PCR came next. One entry per CDR3 protein results from TCRdb running MiXCR on the multiplex PCR reads. The data show under 800,000 distinct CDR3 sequences, approximately 21% seen once. The sample belongs to a study of Graves' ophthalmopathy and Graves' hyperthyroidism. Per germline, CDR1 SQVTM and CDR2 ANQGSEA. The trim removed 8 bases at V and 7 bases at J, leaving 9 bases unmatched. This CDR3 region has 15 residues. Findings of the study overall: The model predicted ophthalmopathy progression with 60% to 71% sensitivity and around 74% specificity. A roughly 80% specificity and around 89% sensitivity were achieved by a 13-signature model that separated ophthalmopathy from stable hyperthyroidism. Clonotypes were expanded in thyroid at above 0.001 frequency, and most also appeared in blood.

The sequence came from a young woman with stable Graves' hyperthyroidism. Some clones in this sample may be carry-over from other donors' samples. The sample comprised peripheral blood. The gene calls are TRBV29-1 and TRBJ2-2, with 14 bases aligning to TRBD2. Here the CDR3 reads CSPGTSGGSGGELFF. In DNA, the CDR3 is TGCAGCCCTGGGACTAGCGGGGGTTCGGGCGGGGAGCTGTTTTTT.